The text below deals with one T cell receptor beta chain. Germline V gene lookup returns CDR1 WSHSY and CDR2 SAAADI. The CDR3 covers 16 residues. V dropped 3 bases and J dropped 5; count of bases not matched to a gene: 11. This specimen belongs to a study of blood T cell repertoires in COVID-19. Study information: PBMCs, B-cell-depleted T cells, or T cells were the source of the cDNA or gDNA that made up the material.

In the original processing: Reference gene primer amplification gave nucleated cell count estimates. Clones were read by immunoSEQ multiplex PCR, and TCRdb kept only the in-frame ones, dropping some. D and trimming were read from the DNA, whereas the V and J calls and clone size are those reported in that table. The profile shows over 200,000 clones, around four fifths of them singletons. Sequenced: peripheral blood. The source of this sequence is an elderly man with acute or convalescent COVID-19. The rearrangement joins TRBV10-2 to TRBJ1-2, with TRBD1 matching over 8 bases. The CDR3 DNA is TGCGCCAGCAGTGAACCCCATCAAGACAGGGGATATGGCTACACCTTC. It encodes CASSEPHQDRGYGYTF.